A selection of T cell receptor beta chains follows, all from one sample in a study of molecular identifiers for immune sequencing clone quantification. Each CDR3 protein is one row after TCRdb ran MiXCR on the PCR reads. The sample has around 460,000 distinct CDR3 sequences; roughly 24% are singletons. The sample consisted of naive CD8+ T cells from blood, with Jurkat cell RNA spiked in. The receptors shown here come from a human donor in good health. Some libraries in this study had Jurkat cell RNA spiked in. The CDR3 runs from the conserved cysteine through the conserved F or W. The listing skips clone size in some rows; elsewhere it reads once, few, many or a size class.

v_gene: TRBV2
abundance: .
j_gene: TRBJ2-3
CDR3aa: CASSDPLADPTDTQYF

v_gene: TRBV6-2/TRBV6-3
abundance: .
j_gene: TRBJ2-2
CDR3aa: CASSLWQGAAGELFF

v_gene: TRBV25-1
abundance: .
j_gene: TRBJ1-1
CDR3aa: CASRNSGGLNTEAFF

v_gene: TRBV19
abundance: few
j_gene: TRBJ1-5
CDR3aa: CASSIDGGSVTQPQHF

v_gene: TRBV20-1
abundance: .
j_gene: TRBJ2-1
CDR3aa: CSARDLKAPYNEQFF

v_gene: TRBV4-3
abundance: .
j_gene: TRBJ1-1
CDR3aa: CASSPTEQKIKNTEAFF

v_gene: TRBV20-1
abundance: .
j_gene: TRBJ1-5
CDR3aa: CSAVGQGREGQPQHF

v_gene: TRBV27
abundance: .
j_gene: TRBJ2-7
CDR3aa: CASSAGRKTYEQYF

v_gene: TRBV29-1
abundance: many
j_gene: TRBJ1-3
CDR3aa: CSVEAGSGNTIYF

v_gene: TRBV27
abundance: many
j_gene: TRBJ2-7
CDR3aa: CASSLVRTQYEQYF

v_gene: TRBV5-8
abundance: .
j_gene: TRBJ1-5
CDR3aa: CASSLVAGVDQPQHF

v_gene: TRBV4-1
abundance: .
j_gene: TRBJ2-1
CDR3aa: CASSQDSQSSYNEQFF

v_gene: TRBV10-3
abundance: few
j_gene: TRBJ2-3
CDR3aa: CAISESTSGVSTDTQYF

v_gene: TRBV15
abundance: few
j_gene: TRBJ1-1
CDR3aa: CATSFPGNTEAFF

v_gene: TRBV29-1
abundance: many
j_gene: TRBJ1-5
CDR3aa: CSVSELDSNQPQHF

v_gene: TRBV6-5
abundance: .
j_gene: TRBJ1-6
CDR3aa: CASSYSAQGASSPLHF